Sequencing of this T cell receptor (beta chain) was carried out in a study of CD8 T cells in Susac syndrome. Germline V CDR1 and CDR2: MNHEY, SVGAGI. The CDR3 consists of 14 residues. After removal of 5 bases from V and 7 bases from J, the junction contained 6 bases not matched to a gene. Random hexamers were used to reverse transcribe roughly 0.45 to 1 ug of RNA. TCRdb re-analysed the immunoSEQ multiplex PCR reads in MiXCR, keeping a single row per CDR3 protein. The sample has almost 450,000 distinct CDR3 sequences, more than 80% seen once. This clonotype appeared once. Specimen: CD8+ T cells from PBMCs. The clonotype was recovered from a human donor with multiple sclerosis. The chain couples TRBV6-5 to TRBJ1-5; 9 bases line up with TRBD1. CDR3 DNA: TGTGCCAGCAGTGCGACAGGGGGTGACCAGCCCCAGCATTTT. Encoded protein: CASSATGGDQPQHF.